The sequence of this T cell receptor beta chain was determined in a study of T cells expressing NK-cell markers. On the study more broadly: Sorted CD3+CD56-NKG2C+, CD3+CD56+NKG2C+ and CD3+CD56+NKG2C- T cells supplied the TCR beta repertoires. One of the eight sequenced donors was seronegative, whereas the other seven were HCMV-seropositive.

The CDR3 runs 15 residues. The germline V gene has CDR1 MNHEY and CDR2 SVGAGI. It was by 5'RACE template switching with UMIs that TCR beta cDNA was made. TCRdb reanalyzed the 5' RACE reads, giving one entry per CDR3 protein sequence and no DNA. The listing contains about 460,000 distinct CDR3 sequences. Sequenced material: blood T cells: a sorted CD56 or NKG2C T cell subset, CD4+ or CD8+ T cells, or bulk PBMC T cells (not recorded which). The chain couples TRBV6-5 to TRBJ2-7; TCRdb names TRBD1, which stays unverified in the absence of DNA. The receptor's source is a woman between 50 and 59 years old in good health. The CDR3 loop is CASSYQRAMGYEQYF.